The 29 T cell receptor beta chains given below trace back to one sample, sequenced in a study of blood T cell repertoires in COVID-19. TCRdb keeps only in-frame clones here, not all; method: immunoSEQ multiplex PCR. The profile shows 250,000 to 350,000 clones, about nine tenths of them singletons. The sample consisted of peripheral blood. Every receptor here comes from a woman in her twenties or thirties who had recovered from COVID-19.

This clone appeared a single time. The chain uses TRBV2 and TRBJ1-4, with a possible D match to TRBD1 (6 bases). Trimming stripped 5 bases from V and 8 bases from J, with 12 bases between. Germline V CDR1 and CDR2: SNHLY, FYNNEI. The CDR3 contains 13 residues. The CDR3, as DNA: TGTGCCAGCAGTCTCCAGGGGTGGGAAAAACTGTTTTTT. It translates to CASSLQGWEKLFF.

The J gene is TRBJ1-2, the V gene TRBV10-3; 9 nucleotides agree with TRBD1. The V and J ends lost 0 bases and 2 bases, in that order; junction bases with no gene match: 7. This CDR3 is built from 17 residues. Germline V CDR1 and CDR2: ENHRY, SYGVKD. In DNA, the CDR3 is TGTGCCATCAGTGAGTCCAGGGACAGGGAAGCGAACTATGGCTACACCTTC. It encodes CAISESRDREANYGYTF.

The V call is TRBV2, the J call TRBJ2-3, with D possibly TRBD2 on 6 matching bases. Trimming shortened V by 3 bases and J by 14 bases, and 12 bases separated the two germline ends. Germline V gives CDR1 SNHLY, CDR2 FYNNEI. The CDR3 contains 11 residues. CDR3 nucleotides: TGTGCCAGCAGTGAGGCGGGGCCAGGGTATTTT. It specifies CASSEAGPGYF.

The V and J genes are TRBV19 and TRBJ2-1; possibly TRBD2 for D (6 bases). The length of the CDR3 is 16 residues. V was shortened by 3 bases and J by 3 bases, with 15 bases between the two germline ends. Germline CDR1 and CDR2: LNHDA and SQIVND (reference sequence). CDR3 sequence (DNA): TGTGCCAGTAGTATTAGGCGGCGGGGTATCTACAATGAGCAGTTCTTC. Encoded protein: CASSIRRRGIYNEQFF. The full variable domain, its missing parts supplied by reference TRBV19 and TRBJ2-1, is DGGITQSPKYLFRKEGQNVTLSCEQNLNHDAMYWYRQDPGQGLRLIYYSQIVNDFQKGDIAEGYSVSREKKESFPLTVTSAQKNPTAFYLCASSIRRRGIYNEQFFGPGTRLTVL.

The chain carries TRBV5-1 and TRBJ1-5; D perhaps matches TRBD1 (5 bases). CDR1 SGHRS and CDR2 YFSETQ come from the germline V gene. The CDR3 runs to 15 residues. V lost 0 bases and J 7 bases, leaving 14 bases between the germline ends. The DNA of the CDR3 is TGCGCCAGCAGCTTGGGCTATCAGGGCCACCAGCCCCAGCATTTT. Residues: CASSLGYQGHQPQHF.

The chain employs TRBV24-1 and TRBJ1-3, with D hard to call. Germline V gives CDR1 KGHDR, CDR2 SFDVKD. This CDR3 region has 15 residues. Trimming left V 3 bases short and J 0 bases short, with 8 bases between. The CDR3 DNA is TGTGCCACCAGTGATGAGGGCAGCTCTGGAAACACCATATATTTT. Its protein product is CATSDEGSSGNTIYF.

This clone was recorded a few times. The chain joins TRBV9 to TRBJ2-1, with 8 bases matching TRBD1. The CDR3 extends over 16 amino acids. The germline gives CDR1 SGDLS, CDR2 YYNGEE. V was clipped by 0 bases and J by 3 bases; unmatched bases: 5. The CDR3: CASSVVAGGFYNEQFF. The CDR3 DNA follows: TGTGCCAGCAGCGTAGTGGCAGGGGGCTTCTACAATGAGCAGTTCTTC.

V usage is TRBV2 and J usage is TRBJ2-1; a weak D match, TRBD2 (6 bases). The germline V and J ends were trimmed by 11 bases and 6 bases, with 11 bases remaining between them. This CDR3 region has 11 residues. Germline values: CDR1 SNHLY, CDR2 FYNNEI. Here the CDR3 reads CASRGFNEQFF. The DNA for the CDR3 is TGTGCCTCGCGGGGTTTCAATGAGCAGTTCTTC.

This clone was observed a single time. The CDR3, as DNA: TGTGCCAGCAGTTATGGGGGGGGAAAGGCTCAGCCCCAGCATTTT. Protein sequence: CASSYGGGKAQPQHF. V usage is TRBV28 and J usage is TRBJ1-5; possibly TRBD1 for D (5 bases). The CDR3 is 15 amino acids. Germline V CDR1 and CDR2: MDHEN, SYDVKM. Between the trimmed V and J ends, which lost 4 bases and 6 bases, there was a span of 16 bases.

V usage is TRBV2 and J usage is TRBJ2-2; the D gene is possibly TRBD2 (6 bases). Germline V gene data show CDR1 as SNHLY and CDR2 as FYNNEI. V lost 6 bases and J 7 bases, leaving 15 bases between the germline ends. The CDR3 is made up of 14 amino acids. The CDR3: CASRGGVGNGELFF. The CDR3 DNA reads TGTGCCAGCAGAGGAGGGGTGGGGAACGGGGAGCTGTTTTTT.

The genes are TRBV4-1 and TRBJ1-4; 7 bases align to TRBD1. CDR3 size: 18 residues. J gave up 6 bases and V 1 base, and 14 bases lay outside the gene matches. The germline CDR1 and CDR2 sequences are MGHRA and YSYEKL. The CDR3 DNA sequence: TGCGCCAGCAGCCAAGGGCCCGGGACAATAGGGGGCTATGAAAAACTGTTTTTT. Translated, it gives CASSQGPGTIGGYEKLFF.

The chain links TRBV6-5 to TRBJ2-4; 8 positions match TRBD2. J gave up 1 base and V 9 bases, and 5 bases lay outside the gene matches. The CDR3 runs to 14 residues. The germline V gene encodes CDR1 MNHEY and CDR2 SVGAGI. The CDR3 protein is CASRGGRAKNIQYF. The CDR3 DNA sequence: TGTGCCAGTCGGGGGGGCCGTGCCAAAAACATTCAGTACTTC.

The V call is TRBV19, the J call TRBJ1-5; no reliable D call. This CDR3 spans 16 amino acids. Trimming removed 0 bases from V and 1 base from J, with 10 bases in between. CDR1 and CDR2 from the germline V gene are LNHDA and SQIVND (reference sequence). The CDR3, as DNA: TGTGCCAGTAGTATAGATCGGTTCATCAGCAATCAGCCCCAGCATTTT. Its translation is CASSIDRFISNQPQHF.

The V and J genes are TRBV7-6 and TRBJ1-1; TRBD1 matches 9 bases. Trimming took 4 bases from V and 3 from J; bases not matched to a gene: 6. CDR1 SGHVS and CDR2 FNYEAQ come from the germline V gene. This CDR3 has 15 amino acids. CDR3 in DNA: TGTGCCAGCAGCTCACAGGGGGCGCGGGACACTGAAGCTTTCTTT. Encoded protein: CASSSQGARDTEAFF. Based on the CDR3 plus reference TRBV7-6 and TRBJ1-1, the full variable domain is GAGVSQSPRYKVTKRGQDVALRCDPISGHVSLYWYRQALGQGPEFLTYFNYEAQQDKSGLPNDRFSAERPEGSISTLTIQRTEQRDSAMYRCASSSQGARDTEAFFGQGTRLTVV.

CDR3 in amino acids: CASSQGDSSTDTQYF. CDR3 DNA: TGCGCCAGCAGTCAGGGGGACAGCAGCACAGATACGCAGTATTTT. This chain connects TRBV5-1 to TRBJ2-3, with TRBD1 identical over 7 bases. V lost 5 bases to trimming and J lost 0 bases; unmatched junction nucleotides: 6. This CDR3 spans 15 amino acids. The germline gives CDR1 SGHRS, CDR2 YFSETQ.

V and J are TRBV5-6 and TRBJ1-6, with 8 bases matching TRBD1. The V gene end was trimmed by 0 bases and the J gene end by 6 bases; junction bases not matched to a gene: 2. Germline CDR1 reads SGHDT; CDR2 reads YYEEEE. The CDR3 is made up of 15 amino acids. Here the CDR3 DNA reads TGTGCCAGCAGCTTGGGACAGGGGTTTAATTCACCCCTCCACTTT. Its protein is CASSLGQGFNSPLHF.

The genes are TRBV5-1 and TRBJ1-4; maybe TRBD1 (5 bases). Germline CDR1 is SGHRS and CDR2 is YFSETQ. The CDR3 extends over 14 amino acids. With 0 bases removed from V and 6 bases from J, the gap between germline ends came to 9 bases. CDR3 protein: CASSLVSRDEKLFF. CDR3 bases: TGCGCCAGCAGCTTGGTATCCAGGGATGAAAAACTGTTTTTT. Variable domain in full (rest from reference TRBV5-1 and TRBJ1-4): KAGVTQTPRYLIKTRGQQVTLSCSPISGHRSVSWYQQTPGQGLQFLFEYFSETQRNKGNFPGRFSGRQFSNSRSEMNVSTLELGDSALYLCASSLVSRDEKLFFGSGTQLSVL.

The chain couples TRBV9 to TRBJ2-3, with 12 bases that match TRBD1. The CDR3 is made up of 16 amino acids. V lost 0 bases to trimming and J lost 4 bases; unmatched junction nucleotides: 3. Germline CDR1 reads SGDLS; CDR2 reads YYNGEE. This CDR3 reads CASSVAGTGGSDTQYF. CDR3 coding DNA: TGTGCCAGCAGCGTAGCCGGGACAGGGGGCTCAGATACGCAGTATTTT.

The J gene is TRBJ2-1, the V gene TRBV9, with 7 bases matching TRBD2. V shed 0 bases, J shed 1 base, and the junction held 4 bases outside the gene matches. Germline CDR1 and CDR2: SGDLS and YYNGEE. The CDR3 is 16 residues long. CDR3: CASSVVAGGSYNEQFF. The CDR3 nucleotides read TGTGCCAGCAGCGTAGTGGCCGGGGGGTCCTACAATGAGCAGTTCTTC.

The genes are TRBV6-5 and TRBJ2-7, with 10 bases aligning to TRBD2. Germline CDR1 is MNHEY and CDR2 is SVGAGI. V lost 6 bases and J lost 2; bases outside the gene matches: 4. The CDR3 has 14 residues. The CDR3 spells CASRLSGGAYEQYF. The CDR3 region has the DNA TGTGCCAGCAGGCTAAGCGGGGGGGCCTACGAGCAGTACTTC.

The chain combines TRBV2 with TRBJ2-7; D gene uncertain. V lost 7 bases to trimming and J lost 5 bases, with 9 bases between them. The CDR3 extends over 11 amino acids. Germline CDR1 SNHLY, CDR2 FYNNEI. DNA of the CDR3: TGTGCCAGCACTCGGTATAACGAGCAGTACTTC. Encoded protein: CASTRYNEQYF.

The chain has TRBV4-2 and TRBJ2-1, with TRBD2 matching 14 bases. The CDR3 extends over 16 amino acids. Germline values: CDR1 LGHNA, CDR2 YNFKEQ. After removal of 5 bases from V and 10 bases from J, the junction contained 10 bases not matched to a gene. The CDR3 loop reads CASSSRPGLAGVEQFF. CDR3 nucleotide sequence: TGTGCCAGCAGCTCCCGACCGGGACTAGCGGGGGTGGAGCAGTTCTTC.

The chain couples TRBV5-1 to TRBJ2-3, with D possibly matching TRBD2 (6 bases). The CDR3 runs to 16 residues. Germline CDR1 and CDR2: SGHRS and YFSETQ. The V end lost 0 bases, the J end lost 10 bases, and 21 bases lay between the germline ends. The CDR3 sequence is CASSLGGAASGDPQYF. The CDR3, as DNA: TGCGCCAGCAGCTTGGGAGGGGCGGCGTCGGGGGATCCGCAGTATTTT.

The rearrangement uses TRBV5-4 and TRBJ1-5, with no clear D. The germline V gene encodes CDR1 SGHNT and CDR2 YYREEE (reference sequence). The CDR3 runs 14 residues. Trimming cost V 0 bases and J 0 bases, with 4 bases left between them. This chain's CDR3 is CASSLGGSNQPQHF. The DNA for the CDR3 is TGTGCCAGCAGCTTGGGAGGTAGCAATCAGCCCCAGCATTTT.

The CDR3 here is CASSQRRDNEQFF. CDR3 sequence (DNA): TGTGCCAGCAGCCAGAGGCGGGACAATGAGCAGTTCTTC. The V gene is TRBV4-2, the J gene TRBJ2-1; possible D gene TRBD2, 5 bases. Germline V gives CDR1 LGHNA, CDR2 YNFKEQ. The CDR3 sequence is 13 residues long. The ends were cut back, 3 bases at V and 5 bases at J, with 8 bases in the middle.

The CDR3 DNA follows: TGTGCCAGCAGCGTAGCAGGGGATTTCTACAATGAGCAGTTCTTC. As protein: CASSVAGDFYNEQFF. The gene calls are TRBV9 and TRBJ2-1; maybe TRBD1 (6 bases). V dropped 0 bases and J dropped 3 bases, with 10 bases sitting between them. Germline CDR1 is SGDLS and CDR2 is YYNGEE. This CDR3 has 15 amino acids.

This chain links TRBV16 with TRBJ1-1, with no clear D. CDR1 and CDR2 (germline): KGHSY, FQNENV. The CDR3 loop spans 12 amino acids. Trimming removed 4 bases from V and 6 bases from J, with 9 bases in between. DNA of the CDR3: TGTGCCAGCAGCCGTGAGACACCTGAAGCTTTCTTT. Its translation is CASSRETPEAFF.

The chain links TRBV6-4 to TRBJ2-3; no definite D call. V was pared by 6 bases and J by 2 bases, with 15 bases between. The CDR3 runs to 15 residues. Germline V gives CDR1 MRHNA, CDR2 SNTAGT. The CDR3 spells CASSPLGLVTDTQYF. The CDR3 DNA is TGTGCCAGCAGCCCCCTGGGCCTCGTCACAGATACGCAGTATTTT.

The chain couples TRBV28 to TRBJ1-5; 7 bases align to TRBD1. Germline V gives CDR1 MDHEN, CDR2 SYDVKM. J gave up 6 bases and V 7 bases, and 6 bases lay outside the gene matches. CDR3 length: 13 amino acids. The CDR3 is CASKSGGGQPQHF. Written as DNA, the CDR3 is TGTGCCAGCAAATCAGGGGGTGGTCAGCCCCAGCATTTT. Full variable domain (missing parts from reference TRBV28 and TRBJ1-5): DVKVTQSSRYLVKRTGEKVFLECVQDMDHENMFWYRQDPGLGLRLIYFSYDVKMKEKGDIPEGYSVSREKKERFSLILESASTNQTSMYLCASKSGGGQPQHFGDGTRLSIL.